The 3 T cell receptor beta chains given below trace back to one sample, sequenced in a study of cytomegalovirus exposure and HLA in healthy donors. The study ran its PCR with 60 Vbeta and 13 Jbeta primers. The method was immunoSEQ multiplex PCR; TCRdb's version includes in-frame clones alone and lacks a portion of them. The table shows about 99,000 clones, with around 77% occurring only once. The sample taken for sequencing was PBMCs. Every receptor here comes from a man over 45 in good health and CMV-seropositive.

In this sample, this clone turned up once. The J gene is TRBJ2-2, the V gene TRBV7-2; the match to TRBD2 covers 7 bases. The germline V gene encodes CDR1 SGHTA and CDR2 FQGNSA. The V gene end was trimmed by 2 bases and the J gene end by 4 bases; junction bases not matched to a gene: 7. The CDR3 is 16 residues long. CDR3 bases: TGTGCCAGCAGCTTATGGGCGGGAGAAGGCACCGGGGAGCTGTTTTTT. Translated: CASSLWAGEGTGELFF.

This rearrangement joins TRBV30 to TRBJ2-7, with 10 bases lining up with TRBD1. Germline V CDR1 and CDR2: GTSNPN, SVGIG (reference sequence). V shed 5 bases, J shed 4 bases, and the junction held 20 bases outside the gene matches. This CDR3 contains 18 residues. CDR3 protein: CAWAPDRGWTGGLYEQYF. The CDR3 nucleotides read TGTGCCTGGGCCCCGGACAGGGGGTGGACGGGAGGGTTATACGAGCAGTACTTC.

The V and J genes are TRBV10-2 and TRBJ2-7, with 13 nucleotides matching TRBD2. Unmatched junction bases numbered 10, after V lost 3 bases and J lost 5 bases. Per germline, CDR1 WSHSY and CDR2 SAAADI. This CDR3 region has 17 residues. CDR3 nucleotides: TGCGCCAGCAGTGACCCCCGGACTAGCGGGAGTAGGGACGAGCAGTACTTC. Protein product: CASSDPRTSGSRDEQYF.